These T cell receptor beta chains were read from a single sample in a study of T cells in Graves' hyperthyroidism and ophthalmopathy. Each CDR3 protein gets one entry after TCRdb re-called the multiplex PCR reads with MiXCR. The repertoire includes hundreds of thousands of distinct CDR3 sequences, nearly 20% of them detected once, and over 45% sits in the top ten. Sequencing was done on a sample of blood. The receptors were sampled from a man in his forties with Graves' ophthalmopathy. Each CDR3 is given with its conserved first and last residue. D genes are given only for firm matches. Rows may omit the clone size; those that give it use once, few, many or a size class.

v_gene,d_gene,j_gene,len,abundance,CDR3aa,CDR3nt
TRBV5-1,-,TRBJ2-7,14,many,CASSLGRTSYEQYF,TGCGCCAGCAGCTTGGGACGGACCTCCTACGAGCAGTACTTC
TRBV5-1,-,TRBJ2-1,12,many,CASSLIRHEQFF,TGCGCCAGCAGCTTGATTCGCCATGAGCAGTTCTTC
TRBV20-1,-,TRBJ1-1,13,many,CSAGRSQNTEAFF,TGCAGCGCCGGCCGGAGCCAGAACACTGAAGCTTTCTTT
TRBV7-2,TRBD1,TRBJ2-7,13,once,CASSDDRGREQYF,TGTGCCAGCAGCGACGACAGGGGGCGCGAGCAGTACTTC
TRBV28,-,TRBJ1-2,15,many,CASSLRHAANYGYTF,TGTGCCAGCAGTTTGAGGCACGCAGCTAACTATGGCTACACCTTC
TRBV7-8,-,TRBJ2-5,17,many,CASSLVWLSSLQETQYF,TGTGCCAGCAGCTTAGTCTGGTTGTCGAGTCTCCAAGAGACCCAGTACTTC
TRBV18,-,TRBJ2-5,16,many,CASSLPGLRNVETQYF,TGTGCCAGCTCACTGCCGGGACTCAGGAACGTGGAGACCCAGTACTTC
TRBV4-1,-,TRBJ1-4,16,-,CASSQDLGATNEKLFF,TGCGCCAGCAGCCAAGATTTGGGTGCAACTAATGAAAAACTGTTTTTT
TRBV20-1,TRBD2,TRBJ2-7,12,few,CSAGTSGAKQYF,TGCAGTGCTGGGACTAGCGGGGCTAAGCAGTACTTC
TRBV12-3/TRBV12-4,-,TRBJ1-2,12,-,CASTGHGNGYTF,TGTGCCAGCACCGGACACGGGAATGGCTACACCTTC
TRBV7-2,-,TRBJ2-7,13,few,CASTWAGNYEQYF,TGTGCCAGCACTTGGGCAGGAAACTACGAGCAGTACTTC
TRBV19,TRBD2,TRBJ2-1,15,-,CASRLAGNSYNEQFF,TGTGCCAGTAGACTAGCGGGAAACTCCTACAATGAGCAGTTCTTC
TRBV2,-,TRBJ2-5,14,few,CASSVGASQGTQYF,TGTGCCAGCAGTGTAGGAGCTTCGCAAGGGACCCAGTACTTC
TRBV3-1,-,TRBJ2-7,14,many,CASRGPGSLGEQYF,TGTGCCAGCAGGGGACCGGGCTCTCTGGGCGAGCAGTACTTC
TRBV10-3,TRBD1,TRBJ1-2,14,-,CAIKGTGSNYGYTF,TGTGCCATCAAGGGGACAGGTTCTAACTATGGCTACACCTTC